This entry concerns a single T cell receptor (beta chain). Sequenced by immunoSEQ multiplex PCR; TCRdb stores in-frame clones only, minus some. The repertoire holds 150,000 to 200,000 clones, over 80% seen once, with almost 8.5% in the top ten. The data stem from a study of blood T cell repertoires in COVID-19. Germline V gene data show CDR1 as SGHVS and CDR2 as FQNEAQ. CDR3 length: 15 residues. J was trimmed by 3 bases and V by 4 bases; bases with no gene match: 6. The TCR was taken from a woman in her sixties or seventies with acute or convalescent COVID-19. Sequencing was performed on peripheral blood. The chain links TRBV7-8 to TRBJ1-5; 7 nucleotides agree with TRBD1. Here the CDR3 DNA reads TGTGCCAGCAGCTCCTACAGGGGCCTCAATCAGCCCCAGCATTTT. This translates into CASSSYRGLNQPQHF.